This note documents a single T cell receptor beta chain sequence. Its target is unknown. The data belong to a study of shared clonotypes between healthy human individuals. Study-level information: The study drew on two women and three men aged 18 to 49 as donors.

The junction had 11 bases not matched to a gene; V was cut back by 0 bases and J by 3 bases. CDR1 is WNHNN, CDR2 SYGVQD, per germline (reference sequence). The CDR3 runs 18 residues. Each subset's genomic DNA was shared equally among a number of immunoSEQ plates. Replicate PCRs run on sorted subsets employed approximately 0.2 ug DNA, roughly 30,000 T cell genomes. Repertoires were generated with immunoSEQ multiplex PCR, while TCRdb's copy carries only in-frame clones and drops some. The table lists about 2 million clones, about 95% of them singletons. Selected positively for CCR7 and CD45RO-negative, naive CD8 cells excluded terminally differentiated effector memory CD45RA+ cells. Whole-study results and caveats: There were few donors, and this limited the genetic and exposure-history diversity represented.

The receptor's source is a young man in good health. The sequenced sample was naive CD8+ T cells sorted from blood. V usage is TRBV10-1 and J usage is TRBJ2-3; 8 bases are shared with TRBD2. The CDR3 loop is CASSESNGGRIGTDTQYF. The CDR3 region has the DNA TGCGCCAGCAGTGAGTCGAACGGCGGGAGGATAGGGACAGATACGCAGTATTTT.